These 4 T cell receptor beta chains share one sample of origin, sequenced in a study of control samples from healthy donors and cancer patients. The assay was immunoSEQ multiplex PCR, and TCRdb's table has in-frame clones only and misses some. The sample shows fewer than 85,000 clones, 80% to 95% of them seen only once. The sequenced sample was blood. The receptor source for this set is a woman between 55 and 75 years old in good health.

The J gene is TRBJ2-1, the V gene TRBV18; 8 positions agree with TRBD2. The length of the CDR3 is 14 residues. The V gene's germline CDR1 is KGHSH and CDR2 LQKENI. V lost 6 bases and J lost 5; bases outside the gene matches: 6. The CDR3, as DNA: TGTGCCAGCTCCCAAGGACTAGCCAACAATGAGCAGTTCTTC. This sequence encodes CASSQGLANNEQFF.

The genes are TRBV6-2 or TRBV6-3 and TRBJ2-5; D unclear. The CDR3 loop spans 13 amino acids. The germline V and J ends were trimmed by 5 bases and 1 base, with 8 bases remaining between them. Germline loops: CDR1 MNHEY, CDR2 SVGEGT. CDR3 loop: CASSGRVQETQYF. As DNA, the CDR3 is TGTGCCAGCAGTGGAAGGGTCCAAGAGACCCAGTACTTC.

The CDR3 region is CASSRSTGGTEAFF. The CDR3 coding sequence is TGCGCCAGCAGCCGATCGACAGGGGGCACTGAAGCTTTCTTT. This rearrangement joins TRBV4-3 to TRBJ1-1; 9 bases fit TRBD1. CDR3 length equals 14 residues. J was trimmed by 4 bases and V by 4 bases; bases with no gene match: 4. The germline V gene encodes CDR1 LGHNA and CDR2 YSLEER.

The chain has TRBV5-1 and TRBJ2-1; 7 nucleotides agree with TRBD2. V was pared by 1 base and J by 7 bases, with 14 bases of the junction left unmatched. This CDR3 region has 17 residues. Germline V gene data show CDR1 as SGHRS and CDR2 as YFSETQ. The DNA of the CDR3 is TGCGCCAGCAGCTTGCCCTTTGGGCGGGAGACATTAAATGAGCAGTTCTTC. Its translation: CASSLPFGRETLNEQFF.